One and the same sample provided the 32 T cell receptor beta chains below, sequenced in a study of tumor-infiltrating lymphocytes in localized non-small cell lung cancer. Using immunoSEQ multiplex PCR, the repertoire was profiled, and TCRdb retains in-frame clones only, with some absent. The sample has roughly 9,200 clones; over 75% are singletons. The sample taken for sequencing was uninvolved lung tissue not adjacent to the tumor. The source of these receptors is a human donor with non-small cell lung cancer.

This sequence joins TRBV28 and TRBJ1-5, with D uncertain. V lost 9 bases to trimming and J lost 2 bases, with 11 bases between them. Germline-derived CDR1 and CDR2 are MDHEN and SYDVKM. CDR3 length: 13 residues. Here the CDR3 reads CASTPGGNQPQHF. The CDR3 bases are TGTGCCAGTACCCCCGGCGGCAATCAGCCCCAGCATTTT. The full variable domain, completed using reference TRBV28 and TRBJ1-5, is DVKVTQSSRYLVKRTGEKVFLECVQDMDHENMFWYRQDPGLGLRLIYFSYDVKMKEKGDIPEGYSVSREKKERFSLILESASTNQTSMYLCASTPGGNQPQHFGDGTRLSIL.

The CDR3 sequence: CASSSPGSYEQYF. The CDR3 nucleotides are TGTGCCAGCAGCTCCCCTGGAAGCTACGAGCAGTACTTC. The chain carries TRBV7-9 and TRBJ2-7, with D unresolved. Germline V gene data show CDR1 as SEHNR and CDR2 as FQNEAQ (reference sequence). V lost 4 bases, J lost 3 bases, and 10 bases lay in between. There are 13 residues in the CDR3.

Worth noting for this clone: This sample also contains other DNA sequences that code for the same CDR3. V and J are TRBV7-9 and TRBJ2-2; no clear D. Trimming shortened V by 4 bases and J by 3 bases, and 15 bases separated the two germline ends. The CDR3 extends over 16 amino acids. Germline V lookup: CDR1 SEHNR, CDR2 FQNEAQ (reference sequence). The CDR3 region is CASSSASGFYTGELFF. The CDR3 bases are TGTGCCAGCAGCTCAGCCTCGGGCTTCTACACCGGGGAGCTGTTTTTT.

The CDR3 loop is CASKDFRNTEAFF. The CDR3 bases are TGTGCCAGCAAGGACTTCCGGAACACTGAAGCTTTCTTT. The chain has TRBV28 and TRBJ1-1; no clear D. This CDR3 contains 13 residues. Trimming shortened V by 7 bases and J by 1 base, and 10 bases separated the two germline ends. Germline assignment: CDR1 MDHEN and CDR2 SYDVKM.

The rearrangement uses TRBV28 and TRBJ1-2, with a tentative D call TRBD1 (5 bases). V was shortened by 4 bases and J by 2 bases, with 17 bases between the two germline ends. The CDR3 is 16 residues long. Germline CDR1 is MDHEN and CDR2 is SYDVKM. The CDR3 protein is CASSSSGWGSNYGYTF. The DNA for the CDR3 is TGTGCCAGCAGTTCCTCAGGATGGGGCTCCAACTATGGCTACACCTTC.

This clone has more than one count but fewer than ten. The chain carries TRBV15 and TRBJ2-5; D is undetermined. The V end was cut by 0 bases, the J end by 2 bases, with 10 bases between. Germline-derived CDR1 and CDR2 are LNHNV and YYDKDF (reference sequence). The CDR3 runs 15 residues. The CDR3 region is CATSRDPGPQETQYF. The CDR3 bases are TGTGCCACCAGCAGAGACCCCGGCCCTCAAGAGACCCAGTACTTC.

V and J are TRBV6-5 and TRBJ2-1; D unresolved. Germline loops: CDR1 MNHEY, CDR2 SVGAGI. The CDR3 has 16 amino acids. Deletions cut 0 bases from V and 0 bases from J, with 9 bases between. As DNA, the CDR3 is TGTGCCAGCAGTTACTCCCCCCCCTTCTCCTACAATGAGCAGTTCTTC. Translated: CASSYSPPFSYNEQFF.

This clone has just a few counts. This chain links TRBV2 with TRBJ1-5, with a tentative D call TRBD1 (5 bases). The germline gives CDR1 SNHLY, CDR2 FYNNEI. The CDR3 has 15 residues. Trimming cost V 5 bases and J 4 bases, with 15 bases left between them. CDR3 amino acids: CASSYFQGGNQPQHF. The CDR3 nucleotides are TGTGCCAGCAGTTACTTCCAGGGAGGGAATCAGCCCCAGCATTTT.

The chain combines TRBV6-6 with TRBJ1-1; 7 bases fit TRBD1. Germline trimming cut 0 bases from V and 0 bases from J; bases unmatched to any gene: 1. The CDR3 contains 15 residues. Germline V gene data show CDR1 as MNHNY and CDR2 as SVGAGI (reference sequence). CDR3 sequence reads: CASSYSGQMNTEAFF. CDR3 DNA sequence: TGTGCCAGCAGTTACTCGGGACAGATGAACACTGAAGCTTTCTTT.

The CDR3 here is CASSPQPSGRVYTGELFF. The CDR3 DNA sequence: TGTGCCAGCAGCCCCCAGCCTAGCGGGAGGGTGTACACCGGGGAGCTGTTTTTT. The chain couples TRBV7-3 to TRBJ2-2; 12 bases are shared with TRBD2. V shed 5 bases and J 3 bases; nucleotides not matched to a gene: 10. CDR1 and CDR2 from the germline V gene are SGHTA and FQGTGA. The length of the CDR3 is 18 residues.

V usage is TRBV2 and J usage is TRBJ1-2, with D maybe TRBD1 (5 bases). The germline CDR1 and CDR2 sequences are SNHLY and FYNNEI. The V end lost 3 bases, the J end lost 8 bases, and 13 bases lay between the germline ends. The CDR3 loop spans 13 amino acids. This CDR3 reads CASSDWDLQGYTF. The CDR3 region has the DNA TGTGCCAGCAGTGACTGGGACCTTCAGGGCTACACCTTC.

The rearrangement uses TRBV7-9 and TRBJ1-3; D might be TRBD1 (6 bases). The CDR3 extends over 19 amino acids. Germline CDR1 is SEHNR and CDR2 is FQNEAQ (reference sequence). The V end lost 0 bases, the J end lost 0 bases, and 18 bases lay between the germline ends. The CDR3 reads CASSLAGTSSPSSGNTIYF. Written as DNA, the CDR3 is TGTGCCAGCAGCTTAGCGGGGACATCCTCTCCCAGCTCTGGAAACACCATATATTTT.

This chain joins TRBV2 and TRBJ2-6; D might be TRBD1 or TRBD2, each matching 5 bases. V lost 5 bases to trimming and J lost 2 bases, with 13 bases between them. Germline CDR1 reads SNHLY; CDR2 reads FYNNEI. CDR3 length: 16 amino acids. Here the CDR3 reads CASSQGLEAGANVLTF. The CDR3 DNA sequence: TGTGCCAGCAGTCAGGGCTTGGAGGCTGGGGCCAACGTCCTGACTTTC.

The chain uses TRBV29-1 and TRBJ2-7; no firm D call. The CDR3 has 13 amino acids. Germline CDR1 is SQVTM and CDR2 is ANQGSEA. Trimming removed 4 bases at V and 0 bases at J, with 10 bases between. Here the CDR3 reads CSVAGAVSYEQYF. CDR3 sequence (DNA): TGCAGCGTTGCCGGAGCTGTCTCCTACGAGCAGTACTTC.

The chain uses TRBV7-3 and TRBJ2-3; 7 bases agree with TRBD2. CDR3 length: 16 amino acids. Trimming at V came to 2 bases and at J to 2 bases, leaving 7 bases not matched to a gene. Germline V lookup: CDR1 SGHTA, CDR2 FQGTGA. CDR3 sequence reads: CASSLGAGFDTDTQYF. The DNA for the CDR3 is TGTGCCAGCAGCTTAGGAGCGGGATTTGACACAGATACGCAGTATTTT.

A remark on this clone: A junction boundary mismatches the germline segment, possibly from a read error. The gene calls are TRBV7-2 and TRBJ1-5; no definite D call. Germline loops: CDR1 SGHTA, CDR2 FQGNSA. The CDR3 has 13 amino acids. In nucleotides, the CDR3 is TGTGCCAGCAGCTTAGACTCGCAGGCGATCCCGAATTTT. Residues: CASSLDSQAIPNF.

This clone came up once. The genes are TRBV11-2 and TRBJ2-3; TRBD1 aligns across 11 bases. The CDR3 is made up of 16 amino acids. Per germline, CDR1 SGHAT and CDR2 FQNNGV. V gave up 1 base and J gave up 3 bases; unmatched junction bases: 3. CDR3 amino acids: CASSLGGTGGTDTQYF. The CDR3 DNA follows: TGTGCCAGCAGCTTAGGGGGGACAGGGGGAACAGATACGCAGTATTTT.

The chain has TRBV19 and TRBJ1-2; 7 bases line up with TRBD1. The germline V gene encodes CDR1 LNHDA and CDR2 SQIVND (reference sequence). The V and J ends lost 1 base and 7 bases, in that order; junction bases with no gene match: 3. The CDR3 is made up of 13 amino acids. The CDR3 is CASSIGRTGGYTF. CDR3 coding DNA: TGTGCCAGTAGTATAGGCCGGACAGGTGGCTACACCTTC.

The chain recombines TRBV19 with TRBJ1-1, with a possible D match to TRBD1 (6 bases). V lost 2 bases to trimming and J lost 6 bases, with 22 bases between them. Germline V gives CDR1 LNHDA, CDR2 SQIVND (reference sequence). This CDR3 has 17 residues. The CDR3 spells CASSIPGWGAPYAEAFF. For the CDR3, the DNA is TGTGCCAGTAGTATACCCGGATGGGGGGCCCCGTACGCTGAAGCTTTCTTT.

This chain uses TRBV6-7 with TRBJ1-2, with D uncertain. TRBV6-7 is annotated as an ORF whose role is uncertain. The CDR3 totals 13 residues. Trimming removed 9 bases at V and 5 bases at J, with 16 bases between. The chain's CDR3 is CARSGWVLYGYTF. The DNA of the CDR3 is TGTGCCAGAAGTGGATGGGTCCTGTATGGCTACACCTTC.

This clone showed up just once. The chain employs TRBV28 and TRBJ1-2; no clear D. Trimming removed 4 bases from V and 2 bases from J, with 14 bases in between. Germline V gives CDR1 MDHEN, CDR2 SYDVKM. This CDR3 has 15 amino acids. The CDR3 sequence is CASSSLRGHNYGYTF. CDR3 DNA: TGTGCCAGCAGTTCTTTACGGGGTCACAACTATGGCTACACCTTC.

V and J are TRBV5-6 and TRBJ2-1, with 11 bases identical to TRBD2. Germline CDR1 SGHDT, CDR2 YYEEEE. J was trimmed by 4 bases and V by 6 bases; bases with no gene match: 18. CDR3 length: 19 amino acids. DNA of the CDR3: TGTGCCAGCACCCGACGAGGACTAGCGGGCTCCAGGATTTACAATGAGCAGTTCTTC. Translation: CASTRRGLAGSRIYNEQFF.

The CDR3 spells CASSLGQGSNSGNTIYF. Written as DNA, the CDR3 is TGTGCCAGCAGCTTGGGACAGGGGTCGAACTCGGGAAACACCATATATTTT. The genes are TRBV5-4 and TRBJ1-3, with 8 positions matching TRBD1. Germline CDR1 is SGHNT and CDR2 is YYREEE (reference sequence). Trimming cost V 0 bases and J 4 bases; bases outside gene matches: 9. The length of the CDR3 is 17 residues.

This clone was seen only a few times. The chain has TRBV18 and TRBJ2-3, with TRBD1 matching over 9 bases. V was clipped by 8 bases and J by 6 bases; unmatched bases: 9. The CDR3 consists of 14 residues. Per germline, CDR1 KGHSH and CDR2 LQKENI. CDR3 in amino acids: CASRRTGDSDTQYF. The CDR3 region has the DNA TGTGCCAGCCGCCGGACAGGGGACTCGGATACGCAGTATTTT.

The chain combines TRBV29-1 with TRBJ1-3; 7 nucleotides line up with TRBD1. In germline, CDR1 is SQVTM, CDR2 ANQGSEA. With V trimmed by 4 bases and J by 2 bases, 8 bases remained unmatched. The CDR3 extends over 15 amino acids. The CDR3 region is CSVVTGEKAGNTIYF. The CDR3, as DNA: TGCAGCGTTGTAACAGGGGAGAAGGCTGGAAACACCATATATTTT. Combining the CDR3 with reference TRBV29-1 and TRBJ1-3 gives the whole variable domain SAVISQKPSRDICQRGTSLTIQCQVDSQVTMMFWYRQQPGQSLTLIATANQGSEATYESGFVIDKFPISRPNLTFSTLTVSNMSPEDSSIYLCSVVTGEKAGNTIYFGEGSWLTVV.

The J gene is TRBJ2-5, the V gene TRBV11-1; D uncertain. Germline V lookup: CDR1 SGHAT, CDR2 FQDESV (reference sequence). The CDR3 covers 12 residues. V lost 4 bases, J lost 4 bases, and 7 bases lay in between. The CDR3 nucleotides are TGTGCCAGCAGCTCAACCTCAGAGACCCAGTACTTC. Translation: CASSSTSETQYF.

This clone ranks as large. The rearrangement joins TRBV9 to TRBJ2-1, with D perhaps matching TRBD1 or TRBD2 (6 bases each). The CDR3 runs to 17 residues. The ends were cut back, 0 bases at V and 2 bases at J, with 15 bases in the middle. Germline V CDR1 and CDR2: SGDLS, YYNGEE. DNA for the CDR3: TGTGCCAGCAGCGTAGAAGCGAGGGGGGAAGCCTACAATGAGCAGTTCTTC. As protein: CASSVEARGEAYNEQFF. The complete variable domain, with remaining parts taken from reference TRBV9 and TRBJ2-1, reads DSGVTQTPKHLITATGQRVTLRCSPRSGDLSVYWYQQSLDQGLQFLIQYYNGEERAKGNILERFSAQQFPDLHSELNLSSLELGDSALYFCASSVEARGEAYNEQFFGPGTRLTVL.

This chain joins TRBV6-5 and TRBJ2-5; D perhaps matches TRBD1 (7 bases). The length of the CDR3 is 13 residues. The germline CDR1 and CDR2 sequences are MNHEY and SVGAGI. The V and J ends lost 7 bases and 4 bases respectively, with 13 bases between them. CDR3 sequence (DNA): TGTGCCAGCACCCAGGGGGGCGGAGAGACCCAGTACTTC. Translating gives CASTQGGGETQYF.

This chain links TRBV5-4 with TRBJ1-2; D remains unclear. V dropped 0 bases and J dropped 0 bases, with 9 bases sitting between them. Germline V gives CDR1 SGHNT, CDR2 YYREEE (reference sequence). The CDR3 loop spans 15 amino acids. Here the CDR3 reads CASSLAGVSNYGYTF. The CDR3 DNA sequence: TGTGCCAGCAGCTTGGCCGGTGTTTCTAACTATGGCTACACCTTC.

The chain has TRBV2 and TRBJ2-2; 7 nucleotides agree with TRBD1. Germline V CDR1 and CDR2: SNHLY, FYNNEI. The CDR3 is made up of 16 amino acids. With V trimmed by 5 bases and J by 1 base, 7 bases remained unmatched. The CDR3 reads CASSITGVLNTGELFF. CDR3 sequence (DNA): TGTGCCAGCAGTATAACAGGGGTTTTGAACACCGGGGAGCTGTTTTTT.

The chain links TRBV27 to TRBJ1-1; D uncertain. This CDR3 comprises 12 residues. Germline loops: CDR1 MNHEY, CDR2 SMNVEV (reference sequence). V was clipped by 3 bases and J by 6 bases, with 8 bases between them. In DNA, the CDR3 is TGTGCCAGCAGTTTTTGGGGTGCTGAAGCTTTCTTT. Translation gives CASSFWGAEAFF.

The rearrangement links TRBV7-9 to TRBJ1-1; tentative D call: TRBD1 (5 bases). Germline CDR1 reads SEHNR; CDR2 reads FQNEAQ (reference sequence). This CDR3 is 14 amino acids long. Trimming removed 6 bases from V and 4 bases from J, with 15 bases in between. The CDR3 protein is CASSLFDSSTEAFF. CDR3 coding DNA: TGTGCCAGCAGTTTATTCGACAGTAGCACTGAAGCTTTCTTT.